By share, the clone carrying this TCR beta chain ranks as medium-sized. Its matching antigen is unknown. This sample was included in a study of vaccination effects on CD4 cells after COVID-19. The study, taken as a whole, reports: Marked contraction was observed in infection-induced and vaccine-induced clones late after vaccination.

Ahead of sequencing, the ViraFEST assay grew antigen-specific CD4+ T cells using viral peptide pools. Following culture for more than 9 days, CD4+ T cells were isolated. Subjects were given two BNT162b2 or mRNA-1273 vaccine doses. Each well held two million PBMC cultured with 7.5 to 10 ug/ml peptides and around 11 IU/ml IL-2. Method: immunoSEQ multiplex PCR; TCRdb's copy keeps in-frame clones and lacks some. The sample yields more than 9,000 clones, less than 75% seen once. The CDR3 is 13 amino acids. Between the trimmed V and J ends, which lost 4 bases and 6 bases, there was a span of 14 bases. Looked up from germline, CDR1 is SGDLS and CDR2 is YYNGEE.

Specimen: CD4+ T cells from PBMCs cultured with SARS-CoV-2 spike peptides, collected after COVID-19 vaccination. The chain is built from TRBV9 and TRBJ2-7, with a weak D call TRBD2 (5 bases). This receptor was identified in a human donor who received a COVID-19 vaccine. CDR3 residues: CASSPGPAGEQYF. CDR3 nucleotide sequence: TGTGCCAGCAGCCCTGGACCTGCGGGCGAGCAGTACTTC.